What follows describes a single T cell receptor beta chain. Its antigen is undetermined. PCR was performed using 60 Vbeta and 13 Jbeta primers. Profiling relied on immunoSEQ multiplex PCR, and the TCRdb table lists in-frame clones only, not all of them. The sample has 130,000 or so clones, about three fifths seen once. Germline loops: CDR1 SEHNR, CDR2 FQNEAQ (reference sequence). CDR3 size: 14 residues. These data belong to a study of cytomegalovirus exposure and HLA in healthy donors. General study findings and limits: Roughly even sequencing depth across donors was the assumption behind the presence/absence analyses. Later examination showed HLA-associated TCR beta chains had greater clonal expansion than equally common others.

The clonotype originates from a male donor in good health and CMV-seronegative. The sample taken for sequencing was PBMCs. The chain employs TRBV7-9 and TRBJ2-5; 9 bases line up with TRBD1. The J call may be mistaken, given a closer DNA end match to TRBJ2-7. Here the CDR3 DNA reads TGTGCCAGCAGCTTCGGGGACAGGGTCAACGAGCAGTACTTC. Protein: CASSFGDRVNEQYF.